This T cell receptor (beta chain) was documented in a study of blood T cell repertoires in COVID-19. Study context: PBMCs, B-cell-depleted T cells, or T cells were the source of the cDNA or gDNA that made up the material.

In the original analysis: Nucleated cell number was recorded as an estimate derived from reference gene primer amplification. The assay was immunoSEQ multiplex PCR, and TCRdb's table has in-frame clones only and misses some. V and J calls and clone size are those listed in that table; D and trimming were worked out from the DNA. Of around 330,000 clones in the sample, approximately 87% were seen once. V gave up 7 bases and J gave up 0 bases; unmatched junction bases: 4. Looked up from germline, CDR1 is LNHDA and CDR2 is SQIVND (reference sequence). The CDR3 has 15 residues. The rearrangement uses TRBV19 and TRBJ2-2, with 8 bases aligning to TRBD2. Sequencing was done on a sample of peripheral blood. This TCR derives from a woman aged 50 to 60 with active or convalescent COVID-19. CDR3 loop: CASTSGGTNTGELFF. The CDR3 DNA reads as TGTGCCAGTACCAGCGGGGGAACGAACACCGGGGAGCTGTTTTTT.